The 28 T cell receptor beta chains in this list originate from one sample, sequenced in a study of OX40 agonist ivuxolimab in advanced cancers. Sequenced by immunoSEQ multiplex PCR; TCRdb stores in-frame clones only, minus some. In the table there are around 48,000 clones, approximately 84% of which are singletons. Here the sequenced sample was CD4+ or CD8+ T cells sorted from blood, taken in a trial of the OX40 agonist ivuxolimab. All receptors derive from an adult with an advanced solid tumor such as melanoma, head and neck, liver or kidney cancer.

The chain uses TRBV2 and TRBJ1-5, with a weak D call TRBD1 (5 bases). Germline CDR1 and CDR2: SNHLY and FYNNEI. V was clipped by 7 bases and J by 3 bases, with 10 bases between them. The CDR3 covers 13 residues. CDR3 protein: CASTAGNNQPQHF. In nucleotides, the CDR3 is TGTGCCAGCACAGCAGGGAACAATCAGCCCCAGCATTTT.

DNA of the CDR3: TGTGCCAGCAGCTTACCGGATCTAGGTGGCTACACCTTC. Residues: CASSLPDLGGYTF. The V call is TRBV11-2, the J call TRBJ1-2; D is undetermined. In germline, CDR1 is SGHAT, CDR2 FQNNGV. This CDR3 region has 13 residues. Trimming took off 2 bases at V and 7 bases at J, with 11 bases between the two ends.

The chain combines TRBV7-3 with TRBJ2-2; TRBD1 matches 8 bases. V shed 5 bases and J 5 bases; nucleotides not matched to a gene: 4. The germline CDR1 and CDR2 sequences are SGHTA and FQGTGA. The CDR3 length is 14 residues. This CDR3 reads CASSLDRATGELFF. Here the CDR3 DNA reads TGTGCCAGCAGCCTGGACAGGGCTACCGGGGAGCTGTTTTTT.

This clone was counted once. Its ends do not fully match the called genes, so a read error is possible. The chain couples TRBV7-7 to TRBJ1-4, with a tentative D call TRBD1 (5 bases). The CDR3 is 15 residues long. Germline loops: CDR1 SSHAT, CDR2 FNYEAQ (reference sequence). CDR3 in DNA: TGTGCTAGCAGGGCCGGGAGTACAACTAATGAAAAACTGTTTTTT. Translating it yields CASRAGSTTNEKLFF.

V gene TRBV18 combines with J gene TRBJ1-1; maybe TRBD1 (5 bases). Germline lookup yields CDR1 KGHSH and CDR2 LQKENI. This CDR3 has 14 residues. The ends were cut back, 0 bases at V and 3 bases at J, with 8 bases in the middle. This CDR3 reads CASSPPGGDTEAFF. In DNA, the CDR3 is TGTGCCAGCTCACCACCTGGGGGGGACACTGAAGCTTTCTTT.

This clone turned up a few times. This sequence joins TRBV19 and TRBJ2-7, with 12 bases identical to TRBD1. Germline V gene sequence: CDR1 LNHDA, CDR2 SQIVND (reference sequence). J was trimmed by 2 bases and V by 6 bases; bases with no gene match: 5. The CDR3 loop spans 15 amino acids. CDR3 region: CASRAGQGATYEQYF. Written as DNA, the CDR3 is TGTGCCAGTAGGGCGGGACAGGGGGCCACCTACGAGCAGTACTTC. Full variable domain (missing parts from reference TRBV19 and TRBJ2-7): DGGITQSPKYLFRKEGQNVTLSCEQNLNHDAMYWYRQDPGQGLRLIYYSQIVNDFQKGDIAEGYSVSREKKESFPLTVTSAQKNPTAFYLCASRAGQGATYEQYFGPGTRLTVT.

The chain links TRBV4-2 to TRBJ1-1; no clear D. Trimming stripped 4 bases from V and 4 bases from J, with 13 bases between. The CDR3 is made up of 14 amino acids. From germline, CDR1 is LGHNA and CDR2 YNFKEQ. In DNA form, the CDR3 reads TGTGCCAGCAGCCCCCGCGCAGGTCCCACTGAAGCTTTCTTT. It translates to CASSPRAGPTEAFF.

The chain joins TRBV18 to TRBJ2-3; no clear D. Deletions cut 8 bases from V and 6 bases from J, with 9 bases between. The CDR3 is made up of 11 amino acids. Germline assignment: CDR1 KGHSH and CDR2 LQKENI. CDR3 sequence: CASALADTQYF. CDR3 DNA: TGTGCCAGCGCTCTCGCGGATACGCAGTATTTT.

The chain employs TRBV2 and TRBJ2-2, with 9 bases that match TRBD1. There are 16 residues in the CDR3. J lost 3 bases, V lost 5 bases, and 7 bases had no gene match. Germline V lookup: CDR1 SNHLY, CDR2 FYNNEI. The CDR3 here is CASSLDRGVDTGELFF. CDR3 in DNA: TGTGCCAGCAGTCTGGACAGGGGTGTGGACACCGGGGAGCTGTTTTTT.

The V gene is TRBV21-1, the J gene TRBJ1-2. TRBV21-1 is a recognized pseudogene. This CDR3 contains 14 residues. The CDR3 here is CASSLGEGRYGYTF. The CDR3 nucleotides are TGTGCCAGCAGTCTCGGCGAGGGGAGGTATGGCTACACCTTC.

This clone was found a few times. The V gene is TRBV29-1, the J gene TRBJ2-6; D is perhaps TRBD1 (5 bases). This CDR3 has 16 amino acids. The germline V gene encodes CDR1 SQVTM and CDR2 ANQGSEA. With 7 bases removed from V and 0 bases from J, the gap between germline ends came to 16 bases. CDR3 sequence: CSAMTETGSGANVLTF. The CDR3 coding sequence is TGCAGCGCCATGACAGAGACTGGCTCTGGGGCCAACGTCCTGACTTTC.

The CDR3 loop reads CASTRTASYEQYF. CDR3 bases: TGTGCCAGCACCAGGACGGCTTCCTACGAGCAGTACTTC. This sequence joins TRBV2 and TRBJ2-7; no clear D gene. Germline V lookup: CDR1 SNHLY, CDR2 FYNNEI. With 7 bases removed from V and 1 base from J, the gap between germline ends came to 11 bases. The CDR3 consists of 13 residues.

The genes are TRBV28 and TRBJ2-7; 11 nucleotides agree with TRBD2. Germline V gene lookup returns CDR1 MDHEN and CDR2 SYDVKM. With V trimmed by 6 bases and J by 1 base, 8 bases remained unmatched. The CDR3 covers 16 residues. The DNA of the CDR3 is TGTGCCAGCAGCCAGACCGGGACTAGCGGTTCCTACGAGCAGTACTTC. This gives the protein CASSQTGTSGSYEQYF.

The chain links TRBV5-5 to TRBJ1-1, with no clear D. V shed 2 bases and J shed 7 bases, with 9 bases lying between them. Per germline, CDR1 SGHKS and CDR2 YYEKEE (reference sequence). There are 12 residues in the CDR3. CDR3 in amino acids: CASSLEAGEAFF. For the CDR3, the DNA is TGTGCCAGCAGCTTAGAAGCGGGTGAAGCTTTCTTT. Drawing the rest from reference TRBV5-5 and TRBJ1-1, the complete variable domain is DAGVTQSPTHLIKTRGQQVTLRCSPISGHKSVSWYQQVLGQGPQFIFQYYEKEERGRGNFPDRFSARQFPNYSSELNVNALLLGDSALYLCASSLEAGEAFFGQGTRLTVV.

This chain links TRBV19 with TRBJ1-5; 11 nucleotides line up with TRBD1. From germline, CDR1 is LNHDA and CDR2 SQIVND (reference sequence). The J segment lost 0 bases and the V segment lost 7 bases, leaving 11 bases of the junction unmatched. The CDR3 contains 18 residues. The CDR3 DNA is TGTGCCAGTACCCCGTACGTGGACAGGGGGCGTAGCAATCAGCCCCAGCATTTT. This translates into CASTPYVDRGRSNQPQHF. Using reference TRBV19 and TRBJ1-5 for the parts outside the CDR3, the full variable domain is DGGITQSPKYLFRKEGQNVTLSCEQNLNHDAMYWYRQDPGQGLRLIYYSQIVNDFQKGDIAEGYSVSREKKESFPLTVTSAQKNPTAFYLCASTPYVDRGRSNQPQHFGDGTRLSIL.

The rearrangement joins TRBV7-2 to TRBJ2-3, with TRBD1 matching 7 bases. V was pared by 0 bases and J by 4 bases, with 4 bases of the junction left unmatched. CDR1 is SGHTA, CDR2 FQGNSA, per germline. The CDR3 sequence is 15 residues long. This CDR3 is CASSLATGIADTQYF. In DNA, the CDR3 is TGTGCCAGCAGCTTAGCGACAGGGATCGCAGATACGCAGTATTTT.

Here the CDR3 reads CAWSKGYRSGANVLTF. CDR3 coding DNA: TGTGCCTGGAGTAAAGGCTACCGCTCTGGGGCCAACGTCCTGACTTTC. The genes are TRBV30 and TRBJ2-6; D is undetermined. The CDR3 is made up of 16 amino acids. Between the trimmed V and J ends, which lost 2 bases and 0 bases, there was a span of 11 bases. Germline V gene lookup returns CDR1 GTSNPN and CDR2 SVGIG (reference sequence).

This rearrangement joins TRBV30 to TRBJ2-7; the D is unclear. CDR1 is GTSNPN, CDR2 SVGIG, per germline (reference sequence). V lost 0 bases and J lost 3, with 15 bases in between. This CDR3 is built from 15 residues. CDR3 loop: CAWSVSMGSLYEQYF. CDR3 sequence (DNA): TGTGCCTGGAGTGTTTCTATGGGTTCCCTCTACGAGCAGTACTTC. Using reference TRBV30 and TRBJ2-7 for the parts outside the CDR3, the full variable domain is SQTIHQWPATLVQPVGSPLSLECTVEGTSNPNLYWYRQAAGRGLQLLFYSVGIGQISSEVPQNLSASRPQDRQFILSSKKLLLSDSGFYLCAWSVSMGSLYEQYFGPGTRLTVT.

This sequence joins TRBV28 and TRBJ1-1; D gene unclear. The CDR3 runs to 14 residues. Germline V gene sequence: CDR1 MDHEN, CDR2 SYDVKM. V gave up 5 bases and J gave up 5 bases, with 15 bases separating them. CDR3: CASSPLGRRTEAFF. CDR3 nucleotide sequence: TGTGCCAGCAGTCCGTTGGGGAGGAGGACTGAAGCTTTCTTT.

This sequence joins TRBV11-2 and TRBJ1-1; 10 bases fit TRBD1. V shed 3 bases, J shed 2 bases, and the junction held 3 bases outside the gene matches. CDR1 SGHAT and CDR2 FQNNGV come from the germline V gene. The CDR3 is made up of 15 amino acids. Here the CDR3 DNA reads TGTGCCAGCAGCTTGACAGGGGGCTTTAACACTGAAGCTTTCTTT. Protein: CASSLTGGFNTEAFF.

J is TRBJ1-1 and V is TRBV5-1, with TRBD1 identical over 8 bases. Trimming at V came to 1 base and at J to 6 bases, leaving 5 bases not matched to a gene. CDR1 SGHRS and CDR2 YFSETQ come from the germline V gene. The CDR3 consists of 14 residues. This chain's CDR3 is CASSLLGDRSEAFF. CDR3 in DNA: TGCGCCAGCAGCTTGTTGGGGGACAGGTCTGAAGCTTTCTTT.

The chain recombines TRBV5-6 with TRBJ2-7; TRBD1 agrees at 9 bases. With V trimmed by 0 bases and J by 5 bases, 6 bases remained unmatched. Germline V gene lookup returns CDR1 SGHDT and CDR2 YYEEEE. The CDR3 spans 15 residues. Written as DNA, the CDR3 is TGTGCCAGCAGCTTGGACAGGGGGCGCGAGGACGAGCAGTACTTC. It yields the protein CASSLDRGREDEQYF.

This chain joins TRBV5-5 and TRBJ2-5; D might be TRBD2 (6 bases). This CDR3 comprises 15 residues. V was clipped by 2 bases and J by 4 bases, with 15 bases between them. CDR1 and CDR2 (germline): SGHKS, YYEKEE (reference sequence). The CDR3 loop is CASSFSGGIRETQYF. DNA for the CDR3: TGTGCCAGCAGCTTTTCCGGGGGTATCCGAGAGACCCAGTACTTC.

The rearrangement joins TRBV27 to TRBJ1-5; a weak D match, TRBD1 (5 bases). CDR1 MNHEY and CDR2 SMNVEV come from the germline V gene (reference sequence). V lost 3 bases, J lost 5 bases, and 11 bases lay in between. The CDR3 is 14 residues long. The CDR3 here is CASSLQGVHQPQHF. The CDR3 bases are TGTGCCAGCAGTTTGCAGGGTGTCCATCAGCCCCAGCATTTT.

The rearrangement joins TRBV7-2 to TRBJ1-2, with D perhaps matching TRBD1 (5 bases). Germline V gives CDR1 SGHTA, CDR2 FQGNSA. Trimming took off 4 bases at V and 8 bases at J, with 8 bases between the two ends. The CDR3 extends over 11 amino acids. For the CDR3, the DNA is TGTGCCAGCAGCTCCAGGGAGGGCTACACCTTC. It encodes CASSSREGYTF.

The chain couples TRBV6-5 to TRBJ2-5; tentatively, D is TRBD1 or TRBD2 (5 bases each). V was clipped by 7 bases and J by 2 bases, with 17 bases between them. Germline V gene data show CDR1 as MNHEY and CDR2 as SVGAGI. This CDR3 comprises 15 residues. DNA for the CDR3: TGTGCCAGCAAAGAGGGGAGCGCGCCACAAGAGACCCAGTACTTC. As protein: CASKEGSAPQETQYF.

The genes are TRBV2 and TRBJ1-2, with a tentative D call TRBD1 (6 bases). V was pared by 4 bases and J by 7 bases, with 16 bases between. Looked up from germline, CDR1 is SNHLY and CDR2 is FYNNEI. The CDR3 extends over 14 amino acids. CDR3 protein: CASSVTGTAGGYTF. In DNA form, the CDR3 reads TGTGCCAGCAGTGTTACAGGGACTGCCGGTGGCTACACCTTC.

The rearrangement joins TRBV27 to TRBJ2-2; tentatively, D is TRBD1 or TRBD2 (5 bases each). CDR1 MNHEY and CDR2 SMNVEV come from the germline V gene (reference sequence). Trimming took 10 bases from V and 5 from J, leaving 17 bases between them. The CDR3 loop spans 14 amino acids. The CDR3 DNA reads as TGTGCCACCTCGCATCAGGGAGTGACCGGGGAGCTGTTTTTT. Translation gives CATSHQGVTGELFF.